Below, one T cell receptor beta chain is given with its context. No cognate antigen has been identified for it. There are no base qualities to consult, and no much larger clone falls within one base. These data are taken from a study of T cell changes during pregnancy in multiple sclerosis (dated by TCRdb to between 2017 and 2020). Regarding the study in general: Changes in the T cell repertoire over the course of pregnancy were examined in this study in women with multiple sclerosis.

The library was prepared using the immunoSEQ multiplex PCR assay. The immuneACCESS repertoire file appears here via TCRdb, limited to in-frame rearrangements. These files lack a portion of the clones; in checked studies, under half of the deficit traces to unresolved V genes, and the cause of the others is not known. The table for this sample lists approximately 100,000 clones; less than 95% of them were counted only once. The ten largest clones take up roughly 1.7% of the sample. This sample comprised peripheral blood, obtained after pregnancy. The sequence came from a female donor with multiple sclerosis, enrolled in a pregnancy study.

The DNA sequence is TGTGCCAGCAGTCGAGGGGGGGATTCACCCCTCCACTTT. Its translation reads: CASSRGGDSPLHF. The V gene is TRBV6-5 and the J gene is TRBJ1-6; a weak D assignment points to TRBD1 (6 bases agree). The germline V gene gives CDR1 as MNHEY and CDR2 as SVGAGI. V loses 5 bases of germline sequence and J loses 8 bases, and the interval between the two ends is 10 bases. The CDR3 contains 13 residues, cysteine and phenylalanine counted. This entry keeps only the CDR3 DNA: 39 bases, framed from base 1.